These 11 T cell receptor beta chains were sequenced from one sample in a study of beta chain features in type 1 diabetes. No cognate antigen is known for these TCRs. Expressed TCRB transcripts were sequenced because the isolated RNA had all been reverse transcribed beforehand. Sequencing used immunoSEQ multiplex PCR; TCRdb keeps in-frame clones, though not all of them. This repertoire shows over 200,000 clones, about a tenth found once; its top ten account for about 0.018%. Overall study results and limits: Moderate yet significant TCRB CDR3 shortening was seen in Type 1 diabetes patients in all four CD4+ subsets.

Sequences were obtained from naive CD4+ T cells from blood. These receptors all stem from a man aged 30-40 years with type 1 diabetes.

This chain joins TRBV7-9 and TRBJ2-7, with D possibly TRBD1 on 6 matching bases. The CDR3 extends over 14 amino acids. Germline assignment: CDR1 SEHNR and CDR2 FQNEAQ (reference sequence). The V end lost 7 bases, the J end lost 3 bases, and 16 bases lay between the germline ends. CDR3 sequence reads: CASTLSDSGYEQYF. As DNA, the CDR3 is TGTGCCAGCACTCTTTCGGACAGCGGCTACGAGCAGTACTTC. The variable domain in full, with the rest retrieved from reference TRBV7-9 and TRBJ2-7, is DTGVSQNPRHKITKRGQNVTFRCDPISEHNRLYWYRQTLGQGPEFLTYFQNEAQLEKSRLLSDRFSAERPKGSFSTLEIQRTEQGDSAMYLCASTLSDSGYEQYFGPGTRLTVT.

The chain joins TRBV30 to TRBJ2-1, with 13 bases lining up with TRBD2. The CDR3 spans 16 residues. Germline V CDR1 and CDR2: GTSNPN, SVGIG (reference sequence). Germline trimming cut 4 bases from V and 3 bases from J; bases unmatched to any gene: 6. CDR3 DNA sequence: TGTGCCTGGAAGTCGGGACTAGCGGGGAACTACAATGAGCAGTTCTTC. Translation gives CAWKSGLAGNYNEQFF. The full variable domain, completed using reference TRBV30 and TRBJ2-1, is SQTIHQWPATLVQPVGSPLSLECTVEGTSNPNLYWYRQAAGRGLQLLFYSVGIGQISSEVPQNLSASRPQDRQFILSSKKLLLSDSGFYLCAWKSGLAGNYNEQFFGPGTRLTVL.

This clone was found a few times. V and J are TRBV30 and TRBJ1-1; no reliable D call. The CDR3 is made up of 12 amino acids. CDR1 and CDR2 (germline): GTSNPN, SVGIG (reference sequence). The V end was cut by 3 bases, the J end by 1 base, with 6 bases between. The CDR3 region has the DNA TGTGCCTGGAGATCGGGGAACACTGAAGCTTTCTTT. This encodes CAWRSGNTEAFF.

This chain links TRBV2 with TRBJ2-7; 8 nucleotides align to TRBD2. Per germline, CDR1 SNHLY and CDR2 FYNNEI. The length of the CDR3 is 12 residues. The V and J ends lost 6 bases and 6 bases, in that order; junction bases with no gene match: 4. This CDR3 reads CASSGLASEQYF. The CDR3 DNA is TGTGCCAGCAGCGGACTAGCCTCCGAGCAGTACTTC.

In this sample, this clone turned up a few times. The chain is built from TRBV9 and TRBJ2-3; D ambiguous. Trimming pared 0 bases from V and 10 bases from J, leaving 12 bases between. The CDR3 length is 13 residues. Germline V gene sequence: CDR1 SGDLS, CDR2 YYNGEE. In DNA form, the CDR3 reads TGTGCCAGCAGCGTAGATCCCTATTCGGCGCAGTATTTT. It encodes CASSVDPYSAQYF.

CDR3 region: CASSLALQYYEQYF. For the CDR3, the DNA is TGTGCCAGCAGCTTAGCTCTACAGTACTACGAGCAGTACTTC. V gene TRBV7-9 combines with J gene TRBJ2-7; unclear D gene. Germline V lookup: CDR1 SEHNR, CDR2 FQNEAQ (reference sequence). The length of the CDR3 is 14 residues. V was trimmed by 0 bases and J by 3 bases, leaving 9 bases between them. Looking up the rest from reference TRBV7-9 and TRBJ2-7 gives the full variable domain: DTGVSQNPRHKITKRGQNVTFRCDPISEHNRLYWYRQTLGQGPEFLTYFQNEAQLEKSRLLSDRFSAERPKGSFSTLEIQRTEQGDSAMYLCASSLALQYYEQYFGPGTRLTVT.

The chain recombines TRBV29-1 with TRBJ1-3; no firm D call. The CDR3 totals 15 residues. Per the germline V gene, CDR1 is SQVTM and CDR2 is ANQGSEA. V was pared by 4 bases and J by 1 base, with 14 bases between. CDR3: CSVGTGPGSGNTIYF. The CDR3 DNA sequence: TGCAGCGTTGGGACCGGGCCGGGGTCTGGAAACACCATATATTTT.

The chain recombines TRBV7-3 with TRBJ2-1; D remains ambiguous. From germline, CDR1 is SGHTA and CDR2 FQGTGA. CDR3 length: 15 residues. V was shortened by 1 base and J by 0 bases, with 7 bases between the two germline ends. The DNA of the CDR3 is TGTGCCAGCAGCTTAAGTATTAGCTCCTACAATGAGCAGTTCTTC. It encodes CASSLSISSYNEQFF. The full variable domain, in which reference TRBV7-3 and TRBJ2-1 provide the parts outside the CDR3, is GAGVSQTPSNKVTEKGKYVELRCDPISGHTALYWYRQSLGQGPEFLIYFQGTGAADDSGLPNDRFFAVRPEGSVSTLKIQRTERGDSAVYLCASSLSISSYNEQFFGPGTRLTVL.

This clone has only a few counts. J is TRBJ2-2 and V is TRBV7-2; the D is unclear. The CDR3 has 14 residues. Germline CDR1 is SGHTA and CDR2 is FQGNSA. The V end lost 5 bases, the J end lost 4 bases, and 11 bases lay between the germline ends. This CDR3 is CASSQIAVTGELFF. In DNA, the CDR3 is TGTGCCAGCAGCCAGATCGCGGTCACCGGGGAGCTGTTTTTT. The complete variable domain, with remaining parts taken from reference TRBV7-2 and TRBJ2-2, reads GAGVSQSPSNKVTEKGKDVELRCDPISGHTALYWYRQSLGQGLEFLIYFQGNSAPDKSGLPSDRFSAERTGGSVSTLTIQRTQQEDSAVYLCASSQIAVTGELFFGEGSRLTVL.

CDR3 nucleotide sequence: TGTGCCAGCAGCTTCCGATCAGCGGCCACCCACACAGATACGCAGTATTTT. Translated, it gives CASSFRSAATHTDTQYF. The chain is built from TRBV7-6 and TRBJ2-3, with a weak D call TRBD2 (5 bases). Between the trimmed V and J ends, which lost 3 bases and 2 bases, there was a span of 18 bases. Germline V lookup: CDR1 SGHVS, CDR2 FNYEAQ. The CDR3 covers 17 residues.

The gene calls are TRBV10-3 and TRBJ2-5; TRBD1 is a possible D gene (5 bases). This CDR3 has 14 amino acids. Germline V CDR1 and CDR2: ENHRY, SYGVKD. Between the trimmed V and J ends, which lost 4 bases and 3 bases, there was a span of 12 bases. The CDR3 nucleotides are TGTGCCATCAGTGCTGCAGGGTCAGAAGAGACCCAGTACTTC. Translating gives CAISAAGSEETQYF.